This T cell receptor (beta chain) is from a study of siplizumab effects on memory and regulatory T cells. Overall study findings and caveats: Researchers did not confirm the suppressive function of proliferating Tregs from siplizumab cultures. There appeared to be greater diversity in naive T cells than in memory cells, and naive T cells seemed major contributors to the alloresponse.

The CDR3 loop spans 12 amino acids. Germline V CDR1 and CDR2: SGHAT, FQNNGV. Trimming removed 5 bases from V and 1 base from J, with 5 bases in between. Comment on this clone: Its antigen is still unknown.

The repertoire was sequenced with immunoSEQ multiplex PCR; TCRdb's copy has only in-frame clones and lacks some. The sample carries roughly 100,000 clones, roughly 92% recorded once. This sequence joins TRBV11-2 and TRBJ1-1; D might be TRBD1 (5 bases). Sequencing was performed on CD4+ T cells sorted from blood. The sequence was obtained from a human donor in good health. The CDR3, as DNA: TGTGCCAGCAGCACAGGGAACACTGAAGCTTTCTTT. It translates to CASSTGNTEAFF.